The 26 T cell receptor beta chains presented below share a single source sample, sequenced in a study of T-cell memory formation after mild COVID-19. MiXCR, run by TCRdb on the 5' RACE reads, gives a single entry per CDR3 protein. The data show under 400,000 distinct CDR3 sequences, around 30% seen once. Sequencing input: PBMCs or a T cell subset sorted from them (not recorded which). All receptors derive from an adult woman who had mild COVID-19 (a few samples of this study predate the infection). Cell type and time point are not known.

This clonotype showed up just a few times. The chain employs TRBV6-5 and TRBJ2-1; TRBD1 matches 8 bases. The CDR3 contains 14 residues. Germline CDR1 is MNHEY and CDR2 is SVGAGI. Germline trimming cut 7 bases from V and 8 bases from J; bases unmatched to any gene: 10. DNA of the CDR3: TGTGCCAGCAAACCGGGACAGGTGCAATATGAGCAGTTCTTC. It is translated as CASKPGQVQYEQFF.

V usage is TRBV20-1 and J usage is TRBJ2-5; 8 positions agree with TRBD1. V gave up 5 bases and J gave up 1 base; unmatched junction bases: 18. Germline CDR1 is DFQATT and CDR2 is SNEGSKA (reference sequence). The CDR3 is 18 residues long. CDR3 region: CSASGGPGQGSLQETQYF. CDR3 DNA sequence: TGCAGTGCTTCAGGGGGACCAGGACAGGGATCCCTCCAAGAGACCCAGTACTTC.

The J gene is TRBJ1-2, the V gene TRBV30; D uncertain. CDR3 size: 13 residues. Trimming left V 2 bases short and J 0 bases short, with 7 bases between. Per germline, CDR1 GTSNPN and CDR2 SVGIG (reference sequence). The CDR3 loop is CAWSRGANYGYTF. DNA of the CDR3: TGTGCCTGGAGTCGCGGGGCTAACTATGGCTACACCTTC.

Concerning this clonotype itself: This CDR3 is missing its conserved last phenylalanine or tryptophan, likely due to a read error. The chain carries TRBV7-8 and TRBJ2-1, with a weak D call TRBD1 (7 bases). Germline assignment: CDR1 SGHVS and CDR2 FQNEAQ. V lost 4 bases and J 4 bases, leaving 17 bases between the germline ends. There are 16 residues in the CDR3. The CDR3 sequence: CASSYKEGAGYNEQFL. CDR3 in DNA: TGTGCCAGCAGCTACAAGGAGGGGGCCGGGTACAATGAGCAGTTCTTA.

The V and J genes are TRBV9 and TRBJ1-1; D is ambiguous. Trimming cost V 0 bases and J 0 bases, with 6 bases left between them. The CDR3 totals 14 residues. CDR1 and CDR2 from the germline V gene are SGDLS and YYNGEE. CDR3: CASSVAWVNTEAFF. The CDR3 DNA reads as TGTGCCAGCAGCGTAGCGTGGGTGAACACTGAAGCTTTCTTT.

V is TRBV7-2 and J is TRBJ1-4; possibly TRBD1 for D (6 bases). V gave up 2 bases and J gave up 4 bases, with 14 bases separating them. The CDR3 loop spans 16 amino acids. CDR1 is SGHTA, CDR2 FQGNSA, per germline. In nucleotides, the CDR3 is TGTGCCAGCAGCTTAAGTCGGGGACACCTTAATGAAAAACTGTTTTTT. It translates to CASSLSRGHLNEKLFF.

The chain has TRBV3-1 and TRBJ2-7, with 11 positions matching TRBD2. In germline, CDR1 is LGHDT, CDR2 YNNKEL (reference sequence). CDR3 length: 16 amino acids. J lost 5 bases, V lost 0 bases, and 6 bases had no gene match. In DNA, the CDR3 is TGTGCCAGCAGCCAAGAACCGGGACTAGCGGACCACGAGCAGTACTTC. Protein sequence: CASSQEPGLADHEQYF.

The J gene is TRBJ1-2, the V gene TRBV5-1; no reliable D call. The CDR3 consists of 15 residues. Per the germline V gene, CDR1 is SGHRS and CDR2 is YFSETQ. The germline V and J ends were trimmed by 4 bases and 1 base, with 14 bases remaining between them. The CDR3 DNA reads TGCGCCAGCAGCCTTAGGGAGGGATATAACTATGGCTACACCTTC. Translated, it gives CASSLREGYNYGYTF.

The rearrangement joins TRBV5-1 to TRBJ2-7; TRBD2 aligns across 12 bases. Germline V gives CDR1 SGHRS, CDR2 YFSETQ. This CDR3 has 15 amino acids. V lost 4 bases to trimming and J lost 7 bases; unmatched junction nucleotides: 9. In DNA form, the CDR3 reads TGCGCCAGCAGCCAAGGACTAGCGGGGCCTGGGGAGCAGTACTTC. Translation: CASSQGLAGPGEQYF.

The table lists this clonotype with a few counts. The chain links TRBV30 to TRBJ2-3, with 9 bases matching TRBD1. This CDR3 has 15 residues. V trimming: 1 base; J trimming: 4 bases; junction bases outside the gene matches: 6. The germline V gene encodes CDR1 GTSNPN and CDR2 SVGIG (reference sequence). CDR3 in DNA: TGTGCCTGGAGTGACCGGGACAGGGCCTCAGATACGCAGTATTTT. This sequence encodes CAWSDRDRASDTQYF. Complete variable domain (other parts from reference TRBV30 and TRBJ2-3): SQTIHQWPATLVQPVGSPLSLECTVEGTSNPNLYWYRQAAGRGLQLLFYSVGIGQISSEVPQNLSASRPQDRQFILSSKKLLLSDSGFYLCAWSDRDRASDTQYFGPGTRLTVL.

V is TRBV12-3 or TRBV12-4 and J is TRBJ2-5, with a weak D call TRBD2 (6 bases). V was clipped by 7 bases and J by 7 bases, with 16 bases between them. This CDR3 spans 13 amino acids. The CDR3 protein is CASTRLDSGTQYF. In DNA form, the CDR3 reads TGTGCCAGCACCCGACTAGATTCTGGGACCCAGTACTTC.

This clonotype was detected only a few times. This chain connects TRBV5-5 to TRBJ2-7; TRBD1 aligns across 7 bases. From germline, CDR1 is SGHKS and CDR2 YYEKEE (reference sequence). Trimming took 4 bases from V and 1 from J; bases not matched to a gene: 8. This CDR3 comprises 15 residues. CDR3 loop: CASSNDRVASYEQYF. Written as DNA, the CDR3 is TGTGCCAGCAGCAACGACAGGGTCGCATCCTACGAGCAGTACTTC.

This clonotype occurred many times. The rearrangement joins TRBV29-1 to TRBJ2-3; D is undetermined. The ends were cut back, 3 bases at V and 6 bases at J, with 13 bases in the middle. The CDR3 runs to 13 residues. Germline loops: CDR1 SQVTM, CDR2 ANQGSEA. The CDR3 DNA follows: TGCAGCGTTGAGGAACCACCTAGGGATACGCAGTATTTT. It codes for CSVEEPPRDTQYF.

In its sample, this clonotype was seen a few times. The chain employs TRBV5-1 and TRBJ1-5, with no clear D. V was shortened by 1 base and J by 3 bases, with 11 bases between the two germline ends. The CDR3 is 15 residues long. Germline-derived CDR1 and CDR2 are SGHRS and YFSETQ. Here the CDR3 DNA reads TGCGCCAGCAGCTTGAACGGGAGGCCCAATCAGCCCCAGCATTTT. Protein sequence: CASSLNGRPNQPQHF. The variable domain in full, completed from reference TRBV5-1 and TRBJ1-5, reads KAGVTQTPRYLIKTRGQQVTLSCSPISGHRSVSWYQQTPGQGLQFLFEYFSETQRNKGNFPGRFSGRQFSNSRSEMNVSTLELGDSALYLCASSLNGRPNQPQHFGDGTRLSIL.

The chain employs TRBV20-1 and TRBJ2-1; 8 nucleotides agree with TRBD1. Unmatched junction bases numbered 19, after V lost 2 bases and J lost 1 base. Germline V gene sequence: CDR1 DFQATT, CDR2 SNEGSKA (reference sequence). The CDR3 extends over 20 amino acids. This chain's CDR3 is CSARPKYRETGVFSYNEQFF. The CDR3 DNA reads TGCAGTGCTAGACCGAAGTATCGGGAGACAGGGGTGTTTTCCTACAATGAGCAGTTCTTC.

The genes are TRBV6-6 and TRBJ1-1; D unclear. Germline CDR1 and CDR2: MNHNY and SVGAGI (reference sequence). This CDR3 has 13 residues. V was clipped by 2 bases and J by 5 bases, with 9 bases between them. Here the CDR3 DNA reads TGTGCCAGCAGTTACCGGCGGACTACTGAAGCTTTCTTT. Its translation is CASSYRRTTEAFF.

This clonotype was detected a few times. CDR3 protein: CAISEGGTHYEQYF. The CDR3 DNA sequence: TGTGCCATCAGTGAAGGGGGGACCCATTACGAGCAGTACTTC. The chain joins TRBV10-3 to TRBJ2-7; D is perhaps TRBD1 or TRBD2 (6 bases each). There are 14 residues in the CDR3. Germline lookup yields CDR1 ENHRY and CDR2 SYGVKD. V was shortened by 3 bases and J by 4 bases, with 13 bases between the two germline ends.

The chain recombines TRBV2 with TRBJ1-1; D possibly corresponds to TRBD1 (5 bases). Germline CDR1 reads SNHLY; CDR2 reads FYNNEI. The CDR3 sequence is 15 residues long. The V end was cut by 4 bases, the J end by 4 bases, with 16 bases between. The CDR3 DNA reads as TGTGCCAGCAGTGTCCAAGGGGTCGGTAGCACTGAAGCTTTCTTT. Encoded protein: CASSVQGVGSTEAFF.

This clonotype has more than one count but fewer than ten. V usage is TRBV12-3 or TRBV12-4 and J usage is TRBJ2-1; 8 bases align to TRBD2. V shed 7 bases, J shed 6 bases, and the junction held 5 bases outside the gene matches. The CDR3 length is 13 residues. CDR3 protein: CASTFAGGNEQFF. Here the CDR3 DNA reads TGTGCCAGCACCTTCGCGGGGGGCAATGAGCAGTTCTTC.

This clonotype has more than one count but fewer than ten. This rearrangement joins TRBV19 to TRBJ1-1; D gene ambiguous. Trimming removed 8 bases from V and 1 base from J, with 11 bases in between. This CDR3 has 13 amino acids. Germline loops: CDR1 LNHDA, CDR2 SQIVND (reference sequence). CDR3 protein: CASFGSWNTEAFF. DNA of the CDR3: TGTGCCAGTTTTGGCAGCTGGAACACTGAAGCTTTCTTT.

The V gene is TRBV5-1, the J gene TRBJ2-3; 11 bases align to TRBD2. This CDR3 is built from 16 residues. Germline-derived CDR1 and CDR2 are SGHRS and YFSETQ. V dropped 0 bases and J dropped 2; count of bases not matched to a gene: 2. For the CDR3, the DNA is TGCGCCAGCAGCTTGGGACTAGCGGGACTCACAGATACGCAGTATTTT. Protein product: CASSLGLAGLTDTQYF.

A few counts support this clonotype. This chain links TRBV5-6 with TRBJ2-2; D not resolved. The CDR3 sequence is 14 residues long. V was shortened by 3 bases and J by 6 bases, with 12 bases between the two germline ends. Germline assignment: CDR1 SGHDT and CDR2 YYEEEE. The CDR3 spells CASSWRQVSGELFF. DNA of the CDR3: TGTGCCAGCAGCTGGCGTCAGGTGTCCGGGGAGCTGTTTTTT.

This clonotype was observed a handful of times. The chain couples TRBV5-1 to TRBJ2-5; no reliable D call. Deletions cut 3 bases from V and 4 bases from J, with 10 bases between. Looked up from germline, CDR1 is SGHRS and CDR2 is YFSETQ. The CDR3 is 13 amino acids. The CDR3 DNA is TGCGCCAGCAGCTCAAGGGTGGCAGAGACCCAGTACTTC. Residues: CASSSRVAETQYF.

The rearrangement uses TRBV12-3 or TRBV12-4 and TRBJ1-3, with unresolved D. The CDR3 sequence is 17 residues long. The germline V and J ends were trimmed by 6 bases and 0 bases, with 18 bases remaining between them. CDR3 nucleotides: TGTGCCAGCAGCCTCATAATCCATCCTAGCTCTGGAAACACCATATATTTT. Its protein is CASSLIIHPSSGNTIYF.

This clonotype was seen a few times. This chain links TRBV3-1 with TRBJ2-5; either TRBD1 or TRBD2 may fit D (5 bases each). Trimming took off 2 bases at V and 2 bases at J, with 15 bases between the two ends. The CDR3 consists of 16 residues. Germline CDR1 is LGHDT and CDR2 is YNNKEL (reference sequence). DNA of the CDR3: TGTGCCAGCAGCCAACAGAGAGGGGCACTACAAGAGACCCAGTACTTC. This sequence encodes CASSQQRGALQETQYF.

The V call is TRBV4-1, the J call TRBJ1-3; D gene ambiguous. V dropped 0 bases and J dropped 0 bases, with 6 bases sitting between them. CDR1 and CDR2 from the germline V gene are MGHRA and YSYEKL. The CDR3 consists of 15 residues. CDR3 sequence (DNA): TGCGCCAGCAGCCAAGATCGGAGCTCTGGAAACACCATATATTTT. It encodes CASSQDRSSGNTIYF.